This TCR beta chain was profiled in a study of blood T cell repertoires in COVID-19. Study at large: T cells, B-cell-depleted T cells, or PBMCs provided the cDNA or gDNA that served as material.

Participants had their cohort set by participant-reported clinical history. Donors in Cohort 3 counted as recovered after two negative PCRs, clearance, or symptom resolution. As handled by the study authors: The assay estimated nucleated cells by amplifying reference gene primers. The method was immunoSEQ multiplex PCR; TCRdb's version includes in-frame clones alone and lacks a portion of them. D and trimming come from the DNA, and the V and J calls and clone size come from that table. This repertoire shows about 270,000 clones, 86% found once; its top ten account for 2.6%. This TCR was sampled from a woman under 30 who had recovered from COVID-19. Sequencing was performed on PBMCs or T cells enriched from blood (not recorded which).

The CDR3: CASNPFAGSYEQYF. The CDR3 DNA is TGCGCCAGCAACCCATTCGCAGGGTCCTACGAGCAGTACTTC. V and J are TRBV5-1 and TRBJ2-7; D might be TRBD1 (5 bases). V lost 6 bases and J lost 1, with 14 bases in between. There are 14 residues in the CDR3. The V gene's germline CDR1 is SGHRS and CDR2 YFSETQ.